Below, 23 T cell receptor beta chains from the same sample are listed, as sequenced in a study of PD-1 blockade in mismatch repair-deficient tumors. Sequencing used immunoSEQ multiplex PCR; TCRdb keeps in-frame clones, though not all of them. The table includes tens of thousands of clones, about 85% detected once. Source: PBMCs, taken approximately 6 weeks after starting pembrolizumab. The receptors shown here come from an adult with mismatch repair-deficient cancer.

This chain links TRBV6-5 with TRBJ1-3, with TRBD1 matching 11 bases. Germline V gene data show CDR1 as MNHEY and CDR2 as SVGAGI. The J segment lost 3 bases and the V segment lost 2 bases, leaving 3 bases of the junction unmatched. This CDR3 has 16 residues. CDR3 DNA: TGTGCCAGCAGTTACGGGACAGGGGGGGTTGGAAACACCATATATTTT. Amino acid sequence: CASSYGTGGVGNTIYF.

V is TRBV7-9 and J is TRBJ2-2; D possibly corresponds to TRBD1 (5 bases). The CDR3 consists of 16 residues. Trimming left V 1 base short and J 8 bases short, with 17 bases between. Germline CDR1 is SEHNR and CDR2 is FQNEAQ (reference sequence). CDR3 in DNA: TGTGCCAGCAGCTTAGGGGCCCGACAGAAAGTGGGGGAGCTGTTTTTT. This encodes CASSLGARQKVGELFF.

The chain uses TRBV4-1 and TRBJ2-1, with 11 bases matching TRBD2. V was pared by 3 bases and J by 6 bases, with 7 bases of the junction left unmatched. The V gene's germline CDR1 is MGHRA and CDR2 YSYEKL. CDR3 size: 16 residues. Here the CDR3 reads CASSQPTSGRGNEQFF. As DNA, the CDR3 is TGCGCCAGCAGCCAGCCAACTAGCGGGAGAGGCAATGAGCAGTTCTTC.

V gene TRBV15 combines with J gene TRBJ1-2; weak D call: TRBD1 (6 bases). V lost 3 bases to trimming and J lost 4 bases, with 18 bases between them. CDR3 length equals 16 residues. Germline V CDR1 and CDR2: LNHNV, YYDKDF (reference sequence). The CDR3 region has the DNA TGTGCCACCAGCAGTCTGGGGGCGTTAGTGTTCTATGGCTACACCTTC. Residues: CATSSLGALVFYGYTF. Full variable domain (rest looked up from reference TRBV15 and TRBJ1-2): DAMVIQNPRYQVTQFGKPVTLSCSQTLNHNVMYWYQQKSSQAPKLLFHYYDKDFNNEADTPDNFQSRRPNTSFCFLDIRSPGLGDTAMYLCATSSLGALVFYGYTFGSGTRLTVV.

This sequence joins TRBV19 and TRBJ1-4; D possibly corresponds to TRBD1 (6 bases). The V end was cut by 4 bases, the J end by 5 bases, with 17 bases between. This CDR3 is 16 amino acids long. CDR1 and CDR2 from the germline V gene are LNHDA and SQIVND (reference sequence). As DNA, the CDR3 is TGTGCCAGTAGTACCTCAGGGGCAAGACCAAATGAAAAACTGTTTTTT. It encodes CASSTSGARPNEKLFF.

As DNA, the CDR3 is TGTGCCAGCAGCCCCCGGAGTACCACCGGGGAGCTGTTTTTT. The encoded protein is CASSPRSTTGELFF. This rearrangement joins TRBV9 to TRBJ2-2; D is undetermined. Germline CDR1 reads SGDLS; CDR2 reads YYNGEE. Trimming pared 4 bases from V and 4 bases from J, leaving 11 bases between. The CDR3 totals 14 residues.

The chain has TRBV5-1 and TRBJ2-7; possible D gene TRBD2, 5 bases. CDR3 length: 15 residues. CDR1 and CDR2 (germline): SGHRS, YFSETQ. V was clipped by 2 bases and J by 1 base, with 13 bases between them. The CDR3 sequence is CASSFGVVESYEQYF. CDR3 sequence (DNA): TGCGCCAGCAGCTTCGGGGTAGTGGAGTCCTACGAGCAGTACTTC.

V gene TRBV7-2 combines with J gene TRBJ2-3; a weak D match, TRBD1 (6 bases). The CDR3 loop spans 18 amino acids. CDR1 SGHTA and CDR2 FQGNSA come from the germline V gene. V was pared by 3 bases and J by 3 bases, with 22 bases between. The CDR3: CASSFRGWRQAVTDTQYF. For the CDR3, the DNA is TGTGCCAGCAGCTTTAGGGGGTGGAGACAGGCCGTAACAGATACGCAGTATTTT.

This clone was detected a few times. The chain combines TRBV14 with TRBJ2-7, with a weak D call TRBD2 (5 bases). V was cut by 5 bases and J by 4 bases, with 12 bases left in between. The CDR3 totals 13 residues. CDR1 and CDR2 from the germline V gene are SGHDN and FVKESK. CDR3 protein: CASSLGLFYEQYF. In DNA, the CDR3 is TGTGCCAGCAGCTTAGGACTCTTTTACGAGCAGTACTTC.

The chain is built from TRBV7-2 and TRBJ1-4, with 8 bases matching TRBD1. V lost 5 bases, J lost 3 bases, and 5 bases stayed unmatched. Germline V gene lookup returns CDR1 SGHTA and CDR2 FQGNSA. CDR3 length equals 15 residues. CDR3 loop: CASSLQDRANEKLFF. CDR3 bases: TGTGCCAGCAGCCTCCAGGACAGGGCTAATGAAAAACTGTTTTTT.

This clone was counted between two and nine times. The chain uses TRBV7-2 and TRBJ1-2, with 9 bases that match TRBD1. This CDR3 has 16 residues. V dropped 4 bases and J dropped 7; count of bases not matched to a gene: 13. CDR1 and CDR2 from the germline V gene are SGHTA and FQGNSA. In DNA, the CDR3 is TGTGCCAGCAGCTGGGACAGGGTGGCTGATAGAAGTGGCTACACCTTC. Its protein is CASSWDRVADRSGYTF.

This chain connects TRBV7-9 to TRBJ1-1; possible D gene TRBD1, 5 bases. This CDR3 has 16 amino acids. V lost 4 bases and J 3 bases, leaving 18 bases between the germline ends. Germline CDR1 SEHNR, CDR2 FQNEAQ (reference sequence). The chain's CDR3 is CASSSGVGGADTEAFF. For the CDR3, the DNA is TGTGCCAGCAGCTCAGGCGTTGGTGGGGCGGACACTGAAGCTTTCTTT.

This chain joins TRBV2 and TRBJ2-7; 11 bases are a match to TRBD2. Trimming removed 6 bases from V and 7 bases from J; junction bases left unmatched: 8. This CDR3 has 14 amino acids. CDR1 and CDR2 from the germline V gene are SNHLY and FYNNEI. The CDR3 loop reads CASRALAGAGEQYF. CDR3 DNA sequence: TGTGCCAGCAGGGCACTAGCGGGAGCTGGGGAGCAGTACTTC.

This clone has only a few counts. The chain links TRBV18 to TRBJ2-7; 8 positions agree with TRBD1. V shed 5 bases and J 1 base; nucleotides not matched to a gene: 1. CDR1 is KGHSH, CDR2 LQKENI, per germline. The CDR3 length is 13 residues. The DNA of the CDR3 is TGTGCCAGCTCAAGGGACAGGTCCTACGAGCAGTACTTC. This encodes CASSRDRSYEQYF.

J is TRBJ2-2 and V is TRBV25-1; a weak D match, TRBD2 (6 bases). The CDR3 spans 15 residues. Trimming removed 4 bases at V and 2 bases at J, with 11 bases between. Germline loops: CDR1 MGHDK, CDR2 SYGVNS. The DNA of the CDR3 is TGTGCCAGCAGTGTTAGCGGAGCAAACACCGGGGAGCTGTTTTTT. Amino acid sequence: CASSVSGANTGELFF.

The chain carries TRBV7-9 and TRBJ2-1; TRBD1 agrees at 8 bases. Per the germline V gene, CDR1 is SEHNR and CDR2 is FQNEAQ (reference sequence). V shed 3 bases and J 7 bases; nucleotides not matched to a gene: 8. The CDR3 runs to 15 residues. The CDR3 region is CASSFRDRRRNEQFF. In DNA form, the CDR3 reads TGTGCCAGCAGCTTTCGGGACAGGAGAAGGAATGAGCAGTTCTTC.

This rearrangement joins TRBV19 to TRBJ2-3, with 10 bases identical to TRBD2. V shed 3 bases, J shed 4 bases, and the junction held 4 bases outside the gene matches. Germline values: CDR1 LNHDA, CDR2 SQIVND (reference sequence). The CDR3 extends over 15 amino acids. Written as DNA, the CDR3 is TGTGCCAGTAGTATTCTAGCGGGAGCACCAGATACGCAGTATTTT. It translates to CASSILAGAPDTQYF.

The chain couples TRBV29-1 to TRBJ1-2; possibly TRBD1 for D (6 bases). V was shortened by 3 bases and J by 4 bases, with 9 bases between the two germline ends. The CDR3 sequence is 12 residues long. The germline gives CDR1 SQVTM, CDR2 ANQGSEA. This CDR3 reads CSVDRGGYGYTF. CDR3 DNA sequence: TGCAGCGTTGACAGGGGCGGCTATGGCTACACCTTC.

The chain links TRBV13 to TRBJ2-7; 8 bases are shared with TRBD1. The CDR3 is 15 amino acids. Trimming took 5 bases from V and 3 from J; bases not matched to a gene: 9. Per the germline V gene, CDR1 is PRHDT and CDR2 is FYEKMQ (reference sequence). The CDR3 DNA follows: TGTGCCAGCAGCCGACAGGACAGGGTTAACTACGAGCAGTACTTC. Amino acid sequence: CASSRQDRVNYEQYF.

The CDR3 here is CASSVLAGEADTQYF. The CDR3 nucleotides read TGTGCCAGCAGCGTATTAGCGGGAGAGGCAGATACGCAGTATTTT. The chain combines TRBV7-2 with TRBJ2-3; TRBD2 aligns across 9 bases. CDR1 and CDR2 from the germline V gene are SGHTA and FQGNSA. The CDR3 has 15 residues. J gave up 4 bases and V 5 bases, and 7 bases lay outside the gene matches. The variable domain in full, completed from reference TRBV7-2 and TRBJ2-3, reads GAGVSQSPSNKVTEKGKDVELRCDPISGHTALYWYRQSLGQGLEFLIYFQGNSAPDKSGLPSDRFSAERTGGSVSTLTIQRTQQEDSAVYLCASSVLAGEADTQYFGPGTRLTVL.

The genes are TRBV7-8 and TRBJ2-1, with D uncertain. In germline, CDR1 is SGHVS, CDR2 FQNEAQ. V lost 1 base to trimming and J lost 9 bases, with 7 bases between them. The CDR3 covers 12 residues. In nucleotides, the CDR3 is TGTGCCAGCAGCTTAGGCAGAAGTGAGCAGTTCTTC. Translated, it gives CASSLGRSEQFF. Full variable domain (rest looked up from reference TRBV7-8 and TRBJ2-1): GAGVSQSPRYKVAKRGQDVALRCDPISGHVSLFWYQQALGQGPEFLTYFQNEAQLDKSGLPSDRFFAERPEGSVSTLKIQRTQQEDSAVYLCASSLGRSEQFFGPGTRLTVL.

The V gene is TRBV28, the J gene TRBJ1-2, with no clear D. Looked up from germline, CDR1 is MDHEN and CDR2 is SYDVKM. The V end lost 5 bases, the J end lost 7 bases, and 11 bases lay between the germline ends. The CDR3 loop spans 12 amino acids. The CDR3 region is CASSPAYSGYTF. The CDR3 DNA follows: TGTGCCAGCAGTCCGGCTTACAGTGGCTACACCTTC.

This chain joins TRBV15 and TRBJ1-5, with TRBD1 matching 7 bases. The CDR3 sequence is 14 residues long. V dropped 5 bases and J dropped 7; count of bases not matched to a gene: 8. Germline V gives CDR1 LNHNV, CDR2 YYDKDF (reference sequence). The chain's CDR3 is CATSGTASIQPQHF. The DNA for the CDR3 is TGTGCCACCAGCGGGACAGCGTCGATCCAGCCCCAGCATTTT.